Below are 30 T cell receptor beta chains sequenced from a single sample in a study of shared clonotypes between healthy human individuals (dated by TCRdb to about 2020). The protocol used for the library was the immunoSEQ multiplex PCR assay. TCRdb mirrors the immuneACCESS table, restricted to in-frame sequences. Some clones are absent from its copies; in checked studies, under half trace to an unresolved V gene, and the reason for the others is unknown. A total of some 2,400,000 clones appear in this sample, approximately 94% of them only once. The biggest ten clones account for about 0.13% of the sample. Source material: naive CD4+ T cells sorted from blood. This specimen's cell subset or site label, interpreted: CD45RA+ positively selected. The source of these receptors is a man aged 18 to 30 in good health.

The CDR3 sequence: CAWTPGGWTEAFF. In nucleotides, the CDR3 is TGTGCCTGGACGCCGGGGGGCTGGACTGAAGCTTTCTTT. The V and J genes are TRBV30 and TRBJ1-1; maybe TRBD1 (6 bases). The CDR3 is made up of 13 amino acids. Germline CDR1 GTSNPN, CDR2 SVGIG (reference sequence). Between the trimmed V and J ends, which lost 4 bases and 5 bases, there was a span of 14 bases.

A remark on this clone: The sample has other DNA sequences that encode this CDR3 too. The CDR3: CASSPRGGASTDTQYF. The CDR3 region has the DNA TGTGCCAGCAGCCCTAGGGGGGGGGCGAGCACAGATACGCAGTATTTT. The rearrangement joins TRBV9 to TRBJ2-3, with D perhaps TRBD2 (7 bases). Germline CDR1 reads SGDLS; CDR2 reads YYNGEE. The CDR3 sequence is 16 residues long. V shed 4 bases and J shed 0 bases, with 15 bases lying between them.

Of note for this clone: Other DNA sequences in the same sample also yield this CDR3. The chain employs TRBV7-2 and TRBJ2-1, with 7 bases that match TRBD2. The CDR3 extends over 16 amino acids. V lost 1 base to trimming and J lost 3 bases; unmatched junction nucleotides: 6. Germline V gene data show CDR1 as SGHTA and CDR2 as FQGNSA. CDR3 loop: CASSLVSLAVYNEQFF. As DNA, the CDR3 is TGTGCCAGCAGCTTAGTAAGCCTAGCGGTCTACAATGAGCAGTTCTTC.

The chain links TRBV6-6 to TRBJ1-1; perhaps TRBD1 as D (6 bases). CDR1 is MNHNY, CDR2 SVGAGI, per germline (reference sequence). This CDR3 is built from 15 residues. Trimming pared 2 bases from V and 3 bases from J, leaving 13 bases between. CDR3 nucleotides: TGTGCCAGCAGTTACGGGGGGGCCCACTACACTGAAGCTTTCTTT. It yields the protein CASSYGGAHYTEAFF.

This rearrangement joins TRBV6-1 to TRBJ1-5; 11 bases match TRBD1. This CDR3 has 15 amino acids. Germline CDR1 and CDR2: MNHNS and SASEGT. With V trimmed by 4 bases and J by 6 bases, 5 bases remained unmatched. The CDR3 DNA follows: TGTGCCAGCAGTGCCGGACAGGGGGCACGTCAGCCCCAGCATTTT. This translates into CASSAGQGARQPQHF.

This clone was recorded once. This rearrangement joins TRBV30 to TRBJ2-2; the match to TRBD2 covers 10 bases. The trim removed 2 bases at V and 7 bases at J, leaving 7 bases unmatched. CDR1 and CDR2 (germline): GTSNPN, SVGIG (reference sequence). This CDR3 spans 15 amino acids. Here the CDR3 reads CAWSRTGTSDGELFF. CDR3 nucleotide sequence: TGTGCCTGGAGTCGTACCGGGACTAGCGACGGGGAGCTGTTTTTT.

This chain uses TRBV7-2 with TRBJ2-2; 11 nucleotides line up with TRBD2. The CDR3 sequence is 17 residues long. Germline V gene sequence: CDR1 SGHTA, CDR2 FQGNSA. The junction had 4 bases not matched to a gene; V was cut back by 2 bases and J by 2 bases. CDR3 loop: CASSLPTSGKNTGELFF. CDR3 nucleotide sequence: TGTGCCAGCAGCTTACCGACTAGCGGGAAAAACACCGGGGAGCTGTTTTTT.

Note on this clone: Other nucleotide sequences in the sample specify the same CDR3. The chain employs TRBV5-1 and TRBJ1-1, with D perhaps TRBD1 (5 bases). Germline CDR1 reads SGHRS; CDR2 reads YFSETQ. The CDR3 spans 14 residues. The V gene lost 3 bases and the J gene lost 4 bases, with 13 bases spanning the gap. The CDR3 region is CASSSQGLGTEAFF. CDR3 DNA sequence: TGCGCCAGCAGCTCTCAGGGTCTAGGCACTGAAGCTTTCTTT.

V usage is TRBV30 and J usage is TRBJ1-3; D not certain. V gave up 3 bases and J gave up 4 bases, with 13 bases separating them. This CDR3 region has 14 residues. Germline V gives CDR1 GTSNPN, CDR2 SVGIG (reference sequence). The CDR3 sequence: CAWRALGSGNTIYF. CDR3 nucleotide sequence: TGTGCCTGGAGGGCCTTGGGGTCGGGAAACACCATATATTTT.

The V call is TRBV2, the J call TRBJ1-2; D gene unclear. The CDR3 contains 14 residues. V lost 4 bases and J 5 bases, leaving 14 bases between the germline ends. Germline loops: CDR1 SNHLY, CDR2 FYNNEI. In nucleotides, the CDR3 is TGTGCCAGCAGTGCTCGGAACGGGGAGTATGGCTACACCTTC. Translated: CASSARNGEYGYTF. Together with reference TRBV2 and TRBJ1-2, the CDR3 gives the full variable domain: EPEVTQTPSHQVTQMGQEVILRCVPISNHLYFYWYRQILGQKVEFLVSFYNNEISEKSEIFDDQFSVERPDGSNFTLKIRSTKLEDSAMYFCASSARNGEYGYTFGSGTRLTVV.

The chain employs TRBV4-1 and TRBJ1-1, with D hard to call. This CDR3 spans 14 amino acids. Germline values: CDR1 MGHRA, CDR2 YSYEKL. Trimming removed 4 bases at V and 2 bases at J, with 11 bases between. Written as DNA, the CDR3 is TGCGCCAGCAGCCTTACCGGGTACAACACTGAAGCTTTCTTT. Protein product: CASSLTGYNTEAFF.

This chain links TRBV6-6 with TRBJ2-5, with 13 bases fitting TRBD2. Germline lookup yields CDR1 MNHNY and CDR2 SVGAGI (reference sequence). The CDR3 is 16 residues long. Trimming took 6 bases from V and 4 from J; bases not matched to a gene: 8. DNA of the CDR3: TGTGCCAGCAGAAGACTAGCGGGGGGAGATGGAGAGACCCAGTACTTC. It encodes CASRRLAGGDGETQYF.

This clone was seen just once. This chain links TRBV28 with TRBJ2-5; 8 bases align to TRBD1. With 2 bases clipped from V and 5 bases from J, the junction kept 10 bases outside the gene matches. Germline-derived CDR1 and CDR2 are MDHEN and SYDVKM. The CDR3 consists of 16 residues. CDR3 amino acids: CASSLGGTGLTETQYF. CDR3 sequence (DNA): TGTGCCAGCAGTTTAGGGGGGACAGGCCTCACGGAGACCCAGTACTTC.

A note on this clone: Other DNA sequences in the same sample also yield this CDR3. The chain couples TRBV30 to TRBJ1-5; D is unresolved. The V and J ends lost 0 bases and 2 bases respectively, with 5 bases between them. Germline CDR1 reads GTSNPN; CDR2 reads SVGIG (reference sequence). The CDR3 spans 13 residues. The CDR3 is CAWSVDGNQPQHF. The CDR3 coding sequence is TGTGCCTGGAGTGTTGACGGCAATCAGCCCCAGCATTTT.

The chain has TRBV2 and TRBJ2-5; D unresolved. The CDR3 loop spans 13 amino acids. The germline gives CDR1 SNHLY, CDR2 FYNNEI. The ends were cut back, 6 bases at V and 2 bases at J, with 10 bases in the middle. Here the CDR3 reads CASRPWQQETQYF. CDR3 nucleotides: TGTGCCAGCAGGCCCTGGCAGCAAGAGACCCAGTACTTC.

The chain links TRBV9 to TRBJ1-5; tentatively, D is TRBD1 (5 bases). This CDR3 contains 14 residues. Germline values: CDR1 SGDLS, CDR2 YYNGEE. Trimming took off 0 bases at V and 6 bases at J, with 10 bases between the two ends. The DNA of the CDR3 is TGTGCCAGCAGCGTAGCAGGGATTGGTCAGCCCCAGCATTTT. Amino acids: CASSVAGIGQPQHF.

V gene TRBV6-1 combines with J gene TRBJ1-2; D is ambiguous. The V gene's germline CDR1 is MNHNS and CDR2 SASEGT. Trimming removed 0 bases at V and 4 bases at J, with 12 bases between. This CDR3 contains 15 residues. CDR3 in DNA: TGTGCCAGCAGTGAAGCGGCGATGACACTCTATGGCTACACCTTC. Encoded protein: CASSEAAMTLYGYTF.

The chain employs TRBV15 and TRBJ2-7; D possibly corresponds to TRBD2 (6 bases). CDR1 is LNHNV, CDR2 YYDKDF, per germline (reference sequence). V lost 4 bases to trimming and J lost 6 bases, with 13 bases between them. This CDR3 region has 13 residues. CDR3 nucleotides: TGTGCCACCAGCAACCTAGCGAAGGTCGAGCAGTACTTC. Translation gives CATSNLAKVEQYF.

A remark on this clone: The sample holds other DNA sequences that translate to the same CDR3. V usage is TRBV29-1 and J usage is TRBJ1-1, with 9 bases aligning to TRBD1. The CDR3 runs 14 residues. V gave up 5 bases and J gave up 0 bases; unmatched junction bases: 4. Germline CDR1 is SQVTM and CDR2 is ANQGSEA. DNA of the CDR3: TGCAGCGTTTCCCGGACAGGGGTGAACACTGAAGCTTTCTTT. The encoded protein is CSVSRTGVNTEAFF.

The chain uses TRBV7-9 and TRBJ1-3, with unresolved D. Germline assignment: CDR1 SEHNR and CDR2 FQNEAQ (reference sequence). This CDR3 spans 15 amino acids. Trimming left V 2 bases short and J 6 bases short, with 14 bases between. The CDR3: CASSLPRQGENTIYF. Here the CDR3 DNA reads TGTGCCAGCAGCTTACCCCGACAAGGCGAAAACACCATATATTTT.

Note on this clone: Distinct nucleotide sequences in the sample also encode this CDR3. The gene calls are TRBV6-6 and TRBJ2-3; no clear D. CDR1 is MNHNY, CDR2 SVGAGI, per germline (reference sequence). The CDR3 runs 11 residues. Trimming took off 6 bases at V and 6 bases at J, with 7 bases between the two ends. The CDR3 is CASSLADTQYF. As DNA, the CDR3 is TGTGCCAGCAGCTTGGCGGATACGCAGTATTTT.

This sequence joins TRBV7-6 and TRBJ1-1; TRBD1 might be the D (5 bases). The germline V gene has CDR1 SGHVS and CDR2 FNYEAQ. V was pared by 0 bases and J by 5 bases, with 13 bases between. CDR3 length equals 15 residues. The CDR3 here is CASSLAMGGNTEAFF. For the CDR3, the DNA is TGTGCCAGCAGCTTAGCGATGGGGGGAAATACTGAAGCTTTCTTT. The entire variable domain, with the rest obtained from reference TRBV7-6 and TRBJ1-1, is as follows: GAGVSQSPRYKVTKRGQDVALRCDPISGHVSLYWYRQALGQGPEFLTYFNYEAQQDKSGLPNDRFSAERPEGSISTLTIQRTEQRDSAMYRCASSLAMGGNTEAFFGQGTRLTVV.

Concerning this clone: Other nucleotide sequences in the sample specify the same CDR3. This chain connects TRBV18 to TRBJ1-6; D remains ambiguous. V lost 2 bases to trimming and J lost 8 bases, with 7 bases between them. This CDR3 comprises 13 residues. The germline gives CDR1 KGHSH, CDR2 LQKENI. CDR3 loop: CASSPNGDSPLHF. CDR3 coding DNA: TGTGCCAGCTCACCAAACGGGGATTCACCCCTCCACTTT.

The J gene is TRBJ1-1, the V gene TRBV5-1, with 8 bases that match TRBD1. The trim removed 7 bases at V and 11 bases at J, leaving 13 bases unmatched. Germline V gene data show CDR1 as SGHRS and CDR2 as YFSETQ. The CDR3 is made up of 13 amino acids. The DNA for the CDR3 is TGCGCCAGCCAGGGGGCTGGAGGGGTCGGCGCTTTCTTT. Translating it yields CASQGAGGVGAFF.

The chain links TRBV7-2 to TRBJ2-1; the match to TRBD1 covers 8 bases. The V and J ends lost 4 bases and 7 bases, in that order; junction bases with no gene match: 12. The CDR3 is 16 residues long. CDR1 SGHTA and CDR2 FQGNSA come from the germline V gene. CDR3 nucleotide sequence: TGTGCCAGCAGCTCCTACAGGGGGGCATTTGGGAATGAGCAGTTCTTC. Translation gives CASSSYRGAFGNEQFF.

The rearrangement joins TRBV4-3 to TRBJ2-7; the D is unclear. The CDR3 runs 13 residues. The V gene lost 9 bases and the J gene lost 0 bases, with 12 bases spanning the gap. The germline gives CDR1 LGHNA, CDR2 YSLEER. The CDR3 nucleotides are TGCGCCAGGGGCTCGAGGAGCTCCTACGAGCAGTACTTC. Encoded protein: CARGSRSSYEQYF.

The genes are TRBV11-1 and TRBJ2-2; the match to TRBD1 covers 10 bases. The germline V gene encodes CDR1 SGHAT and CDR2 FQDESV (reference sequence). This CDR3 contains 18 residues. V lost 4 bases to trimming and J lost 4 bases; unmatched junction nucleotides: 12. CDR3 DNA: TGTGCCAGCAGCTCCCGGGACAGGGGCTTGCGAGGCACCGGGGAGCTGTTTTTT. This encodes CASSSRDRGLRGTGELFF.

On this clone itself: Sequence at one end of the junction differs from germline and may be a read error. This chain uses TRBV25-1 with TRBJ1-1; D gene unclear. Per germline, CDR1 MGHDK and CDR2 SYGVNS. The CDR3 spans 15 residues. CDR3 sequence: CASSGAGKPDTEAFF. The CDR3, as DNA: TGTGCCAGCAGTGGGGCCGGGAAGCCTGATACTGAAGCCTTCTTT.

This sequence joins TRBV4-3 and TRBJ1-4, with TRBD1 identical over 8 bases. In germline, CDR1 is LGHNA, CDR2 YSLEER. V shed 3 bases and J 3 bases; nucleotides not matched to a gene: 3. The CDR3 consists of 15 residues. The CDR3 DNA reads TGCGCCAGCAGCCAGGGACAGGCCTCTAATGAAAAACTGTTTTTT. Its protein product is CASSQGQASNEKLFF.

V and J are TRBV28 and TRBJ2-5; D is unresolved. This CDR3 region has 12 residues. V shed 2 bases and J shed 5 bases, with 6 bases lying between them. Germline CDR1 is MDHEN and CDR2 is SYDVKM. CDR3 sequence: CASSLMGETQYF. In DNA form, the CDR3 reads TGTGCCAGCAGTTTAATGGGGGAGACCCAGTACTTC.